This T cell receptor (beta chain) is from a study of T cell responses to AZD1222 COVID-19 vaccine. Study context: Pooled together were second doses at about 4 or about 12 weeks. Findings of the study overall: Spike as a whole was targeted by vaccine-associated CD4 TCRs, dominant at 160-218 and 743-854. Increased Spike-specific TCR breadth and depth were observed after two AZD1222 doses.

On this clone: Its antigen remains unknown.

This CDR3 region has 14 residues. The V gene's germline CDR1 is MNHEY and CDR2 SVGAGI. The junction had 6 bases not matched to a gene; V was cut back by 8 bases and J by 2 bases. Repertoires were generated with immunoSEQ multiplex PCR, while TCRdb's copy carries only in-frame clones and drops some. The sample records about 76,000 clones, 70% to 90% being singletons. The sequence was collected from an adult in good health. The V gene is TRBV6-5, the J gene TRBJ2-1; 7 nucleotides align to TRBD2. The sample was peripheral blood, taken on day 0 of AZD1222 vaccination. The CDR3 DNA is TGTGCCAGCGTTGGGGGGGAACCCTACAATGAGCAGTTCTTC. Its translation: CASVGGEPYNEQFF.